This T cell receptor beta chain was sequenced during a study of OX40 agonist ivuxolimab in advanced cancers. Looking at the study overall: One patient with hepatocellular carcinoma and two with cutaneous melanoma, three in all, had partial responses. Notes on the study in general: On average, CD8+ T cells showed a greater number of expanded clones than CD4+.

This CDR3 has 15 amino acids. Of note for this clone: Its antigen is not known.

Repertoires were generated with immunoSEQ multiplex PCR, while TCRdb's copy carries only in-frame clones and drops some. Here the sample spans nearly 50,000 clones, approximately 90% being singletons. The chain recombines TRBV21-1 with TRBJ1-4; the D call of TRBD1 is as the table states it, not checked on the DNA. TRBV21-1 is flagged as a pseudogene. This clonotype originated in an adult with an advanced solid tumor such as melanoma, head and neck, liver or kidney cancer. Sequencing was performed on CD4+ or CD8+ T cells sorted from blood, taken in a trial of the OX40 agonist ivuxolimab. This chain's CDR3 is CASSNHRGTNEKLFF. For the CDR3, the DNA is TGTGCCAGCAGCAATCACAGGGGGACTAATGAAAAACTGTTTTTT.